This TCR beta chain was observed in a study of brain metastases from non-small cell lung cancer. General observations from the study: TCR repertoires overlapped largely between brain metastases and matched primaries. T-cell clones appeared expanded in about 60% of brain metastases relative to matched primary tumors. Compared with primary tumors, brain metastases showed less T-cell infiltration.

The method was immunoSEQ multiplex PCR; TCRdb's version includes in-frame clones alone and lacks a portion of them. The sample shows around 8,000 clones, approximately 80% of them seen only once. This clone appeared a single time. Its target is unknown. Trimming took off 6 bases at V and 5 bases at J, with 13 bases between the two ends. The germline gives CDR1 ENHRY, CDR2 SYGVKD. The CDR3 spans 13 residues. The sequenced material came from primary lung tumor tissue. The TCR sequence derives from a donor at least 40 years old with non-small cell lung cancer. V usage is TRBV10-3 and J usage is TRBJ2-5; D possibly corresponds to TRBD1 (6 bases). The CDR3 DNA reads TGTGCCATCAGCGAAGGGGGATTCGAGACCCAGTACTTC. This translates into CAISEGGFETQYF.